A selection of T cell receptor beta chains follows, all from one sample in a study of blood T cell repertoires in COVID-19. The table came from immunoSEQ multiplex PCR; TCRdb's copy has only in-frame clones and leaves some out. The sample contains roughly 110,000 clones, 70% to 85% of which appear only once. The specimen sequenced was peripheral blood. These receptors were obtained from a woman aged 55-75 years with acute or convalescent COVID-19. Each CDR3 is given with its conserved first and last residue. A D gene is named only where the DNA matches it firmly. Size tells how often a clone was seen (once, few, many) or the class of an expanded clone, and some rows leave it out.

J gene | clone size | D gene | V gene | CDR3 DNA | CDR3 protein
TRBJ1-3 | few | . | TRBV11-2 | TGTGCCAGCAGCCAGACCGGGACAGGAAACACCATATATTTT | CASSQTGTGNTIYF
TRBJ2-2 | few | TRBD2 | TRBV11-2 | TGTGCCAGCCCCATGCGGGGGGCGAACACCGGGGAGCTGTTTTTT | CASPMRGANTGELFF
TRBJ2-5 | . | TRBD2 | TRBV9 | TGTGCCAGCAGCGTCCGGACTAGCGGAAGGAAGGAGACCCAGTACTTC | CASSVRTSGRKETQYF
TRBJ1-5 | once | TRBD1 | TRBV18 | TGTGCCAGCTCACCTAGGGCAGGGGGCGACAATCAGCCCCAGCATTTT | CASSPRAGGDNQPQHF
TRBJ2-5 | . | TRBD1 | TRBV29-1 | TGCAGCGTTGGGAGACAGGGTGAGACCCAGTACTTC | CSVGRQGETQYF
TRBJ2-7 | . | . | TRBV18 | TGTGCCAGCTCACCGAATACAGGGCTCACGTACGAGCAGTACTTC | CASSPNTGLTYEQYF
TRBJ2-1 | . | TRBD2 | TRBV29-1 | TGCAGCGTTTTTGGTTGGGTTAAGGCTAGCGGGACCTCCTACAATGAGCAGTTCTTC | CSVFGWVKASGTSYNEQFF
TRBJ1-6 | . | . | TRBV2 | TGTGCCAGCAGTAACGGACAGAGCTCCTATAATTCACCCCTCCACTTT | CASSNGQSSYNSPLHF
TRBJ1-3 | . | . | TRBV3-1/TRBV3-2 | TGTGCCAGCACCAGGGAAAACTCTGGAAACACCATATATTTT | CASTRENSGNTIYF
TRBJ2-3 | . | TRBD2 | TRBV20-1 | TGCAGTGCTAGTTCCGGGGGGACAGATACGCAGTATTTT | CSASSGGTDTQYF
TRBJ2-6 | once | . | TRBV5-1 | TGCGCCAGCAGCCCCGGGACTGCCCATGGGGCCAACGTCCTGACTTTC | CASSPGTAHGANVLTF
TRBJ1-2 | . | . | TRBV19 | TGTGCCAGTACCCTTTGGCTAGGGAGTAACTATGGCTACACCTTC | CASTLWLGSNYGYTF
TRBJ1-1 | few | . | TRBV2 | TGTGCCAGCAGCGAATCGACGGAGGGCAACACTGAAGCTTTCTTT | CASSESTEGNTEAFF
TRBJ2-4 | . | . | TRBV4-1 | TGCGCCAGCAGACACACGGGAGAGGGGAGTACCAAAAACATTCAGTACTTC | CASRHTGEGSTKNIQYF
TRBJ2-2 | . | . | TRBV5-1 | TGCGCCAGCAGCCTCGCAGTCGCCACCGGGGAGCTGTTTTTT | CASSLAVATGELFF
TRBJ2-3 | . | TRBD1 | TRBV9 | TGTGCCAGCAGCGAGGGACAGGGGGCTAGGGATACGCAGTATTTT | CASSEGQGARDTQYF
TRBJ1-2 | . | TRBD1 | TRBV6-5 | TGTGCCAGCAGTTACTCGGGGACAGTTAACTATGGCTACACCTTC | CASSYSGTVNYGYTF
TRBJ2-2 | . | . | TRBV4-2 | TGTGCCAGCAGCCACTTATTTAGCGGGAACACCGGGGAGCTGTTTTTT | CASSHLFSGNTGELFF
TRBJ2-7 | few | . | TRBV5-5 | TGTGCCAGCAGCTTTCGACAGGAGAGCTCCTACGAGCAGTACTTC | CASSFRQESSYEQYF
TRBJ1-2 | . | . | TRBV18 | TGTGCCAGCTCACCAGCTACCGGGAACTATGGCTACACCTTC | CASSPATGNYGYTF
TRBJ2-1 | . | TRBD2 | TRBV10-2 | TGCGCCAGCAGTGCTAGCGGTTTTGGTAATGAGCAGTTCTTC | CASSASGFGNEQFF
TRBJ1-2 | few | . | TRBV5-4 | TGTGCCAGCAGCTGGGGGGGGCTAGAGAATGGCTACACCTTC | CASSWGGLENGYTF
TRBJ2-2 | . | TRBD2 | TRBV5-6 | TGTGCCAGCAGCTTGTTTCTAGCGGGAATGGTCAACACCGGGGAGCTGTTTTTT | CASSLFLAGMVNTGELFF
TRBJ2-3 | few | TRBD2 | TRBV5-6 | TGTGCCAGCAGCTTGGATTCGGGAGGAGGATATAGCACAGATACGCAGTATTTT | CASSLDSGGGYSTDTQYF
TRBJ1-2 | . | . | TRBV19 | TGTGCCAGTAGTCCCAGGCGACAGGCCTATGGCTACACCTTC | CASSPRRQAYGYTF
TRBJ2-1 | . | TRBD2 | TRBV27 | TGTGCCACCAACCCGGGGCTAGCGGGAGCGAAGCAGTTCTTC | CATNPGLAGAKQFF
TRBJ1-6 | . | . | TRBV28 | TGTGCCAGCAGTTTTTTCGGGCAGGGAACATCACCCCTCCACTTT | CASSFFGQGTSPLHF
TRBJ2-1 | . | . | TRBV19 | TGTGCCAGTAGTATGTCAGGCGAGCAGTTCTTC | CASSMSGEQFF
TRBJ1-1 | . | . | TRBV4-2 | TGTGCCAGCAGCCAAATGACAGAAATGAACACTGAAGCTTTCTTT | CASSQMTEMNTEAFF
TRBJ2-7 | . | TRBD2 | TRBV11-3 | TGTGCCAGCTCACGACTAGCGGGGGACTCCTACGAGCAGTACTTC | CASSRLAGDSYEQYF
TRBJ2-3 | . | TRBD2 | TRBV6-2/TRBV6-3 | TGTGCCAGCAGCCCTACCCAGGGGACTAGCCCAAACACAGATACGCAGTATTTT | CASSPTQGTSPNTDTQYF
TRBJ1-6 | once | . | TRBV12-3/TRBV12-4 | TGTGCCAGCAGTTATCAGCGGTCACCCCTCCACTTT | CASSYQRSPLHF
TRBJ1-5 | few | TRBD1 | TRBV19 | TGTGCCAGTAGAAGGGGGCAACAGCCCCAGCATTTT | CASRRGQQPQHF
TRBJ2-3 | . | . | TRBV12-3/TRBV12-4 | TGTGCCAGCAGTTTAGCCTCGACTCCGCAGTATTTT | CASSLASTPQYF
TRBJ2-1 | . | . | TRBV21-1 | TGTGCCAGCAGCAAAGGGCGACAGGTCTTC | CASSKGRQVF
TRBJ1-1 | . | TRBD1 | TRBV12-3/TRBV12-4 | TGTGCCAGCAGAACGGCAGGGGGCACTGAAGCTTTCTTT | CASRTAGGTEAFF
TRBJ2-1 | once | . | TRBV23-1 | TGCGCCAGCAGACCTGCACGAAACCACAGGACCGGTGAGCAGTTCTTC | CASRPARNHRTGEQFF
TRBJ2-7 | . | . | TRBV20-1 | TGCAGTGCTAGTAACCCCAGGAACTACGAGCAGTACTTC | CSASNPRNYEQYF
TRBJ1-4 | . | TRBD1 | TRBV9 | TGTGCCAGCAGCGCGGGACAGGGAACTAATGAAAAACTGTTTTTT | CASSAGQGTNEKLFF
TRBJ1-2 | large | . | TRBV28 | TGTGCCAGCGTGGAGGAACGCCCTAGTATGGCAGGTGGCTACACCTTC | CASVEERPSMAGGYTF
TRBJ2-7 | . | . | TRBV14 | TGTGCCAGCAGCCAAGAGGTAGGCGGCGAGCAGTACTTC | CASSQEVGGEQYF
TRBJ2-4 | . | TRBD1 | TRBV5-1 | TGCGCCAGCAGCGGTACAGGGGTAGCCAAAAACATTCAGTACTTC | CASSGTGVAKNIQYF
TRBJ2-5 | . | . | TRBV10-3 | TGTGCCATCAGTCCCGGGAGCGGAACAGAGACCCAGTACTTC | CAISPGSGTETQYF
TRBJ2-5 | . | . | TRBV10-1 | TGCGCCAGCAGTCAGGGGCGCCGGGAGACCCAGTACTTC | CASSQGRRETQYF
TRBJ1-1 | . | . | TRBV9 | TGTGCCAGCAGCGTAGGGGGAGGGGTATTGGACACTGAAGCTTTCTTT | CASSVGGGVLDTEAFF